This T cell receptor (beta chain) was sequenced in a study of blood T cells in healthy people across ages. Study observations and caveats: While age rose, TCR beta diversity per million T cells dropped in a roughly linear way.

Researchers report isolating at least 7 million PBMCs per sample. To note about this clonotype: Its antigen is currently unknown.

For the second PCR, which ran for 7 to 11 cycles, a sample-barcoded 5' primer and a J-beta primer mix were used. Tagging of each cDNA molecule was performed by a template-switch adaptor with 12 random nucleotides. Each sample provided no less than 3 million CDR3-containing paired-end reads. TCRdb redid the calling of the 5' RACE reads with MiXCR, one entry per CDR3 protein. This sample yields 800,000 to 950,000 distinct CDR3 sequences, of which around 36% are seen a single time; 10% to 15% belongs to the top ten. The CDR3 length is 17 residues. V was clipped by 0 bases and J by 1 base, with 15 bases between them. Germline CDR1 and CDR2: MNHEY and SVGAGI.

Sequenced input: blood. The chain has TRBV6-5 and TRBJ1-1; D unclear. The source of this sequence is a man aged 18 to 29 in good health. CDR3 sequence: CASSYSMRENKNTEAFF. In DNA form, the CDR3 reads TGTGCCAGCAGTTACTCGATGAGGGAAAACAAGAACACTGAAGCTTTCTTT.